This T cell receptor beta chain appears in the sequencing data of a study of T cells in Graves' hyperthyroidism and ophthalmopathy. Amplified regions were TCR beta CDR3 sequences from RNA transcripts. The primer set for the first-round RT-PCR of the TCR CDR3 was HTBI. Via MiXCR, TCRdb re-called the multiplex PCR reads, giving one row per CDR3 protein. The sample consists of more than 500,000 distinct CDR3 sequences, 40% to 55% of them appearing once. The germline V gene has CDR1 SGDLS and CDR2 YYNGEE. V shed 4 bases and J 7 bases; nucleotides not matched to a gene: 12. There are 15 residues in the CDR3.

This chain uses TRBV9 with TRBJ1-2; 8 bases map to TRBD1. This clonotype was sampled from an adult woman with Graves' disease, either hyperthyroidism or ophthalmopathy (not recorded which). Input material: peripheral blood or thyroid tissue (not recorded which). As DNA, the CDR3 is TGTGCCAGCAGCCAAGCGGGGAACAGGGGGTTTGGCTACACCTTC. As protein: CASSQAGNRGFGYTF.